The 2 T cell receptor beta chains below were found in one sample sequenced in a study of blood T cell repertoires in COVID-19. Method: immunoSEQ multiplex PCR; TCRdb's copy keeps in-frame clones and lacks some. The sample consists of 150,000 or so clones, around 80% of them appearing once. Sequenced sample: peripheral blood. These receptors came from a woman at least 80 years old with active or convalescent COVID-19.

Remarks on this clone: The same CDR3 is also encoded by other DNA sequences in this sample. The chain has TRBV11-2 and TRBJ2-7; the match to TRBD1 covers 9 bases. The trim removed 6 bases at V and 5 bases at J, leaving 11 bases unmatched. Germline V gene data show CDR1 as SGHAT and CDR2 as FQNNGV. The CDR3 loop spans 15 amino acids. The CDR3 DNA reads TGTGCCAGCAGTTTTTCGGGACAGGGTAGAGACGAGCAGTACTTC. Amino acid sequence: CASSFSGQGRDEQYF. Variable domain in full (rest from reference TRBV11-2 and TRBJ2-7): EAGVAQSPRYKIIEKRQSVAFWCNPISGHATLYWYQQILGQGPKLLIQFQNNGVVDDSQLPKDRFSAERLKGVDSTLKIQPAKLEDSAVYLCASSFSGQGRDEQYFGPGTRLTVT.

The chain joins TRBV28 to TRBJ2-7; D might be TRBD1 (6 bases). Trimming left V 5 bases short and J 6 bases short, with 17 bases between. Per the germline V gene, CDR1 is MDHEN and CDR2 is SYDVKM. This CDR3 region has 14 residues. In DNA form, the CDR3 reads TGTGCCAGCAGTGTTCTACAGGGTCTTAGCGAGCAGTACTTC. Its protein is CASSVLQGLSEQYF.